This is a list of T cell receptor beta chains from one sample in a study of glioma-infiltrating T cells after dendritic cell vaccination. The assay was immunoSEQ multiplex PCR, and TCRdb's table has in-frame clones only and misses some. The data contain approximately 91,000 clones, approximately 80% of them seen just once; the ten biggest clones take up over 2%. The source was blood, collected after dendritic cell vaccination. These receptors all come from a human donor with glioblastoma. The CDR3 runs from the conserved cysteine through the conserved F or W. The order of the fields is V gene, J gene, CDR3 protein.

v_gene: TRBV5-1; j_gene: TRBJ1-3; CDR3aa: CASSFRGELGNTIYF
v_gene: TRBV6-1; j_gene: TRBJ1-2; CDR3aa: CASSGGDRVPSSYGYTF
v_gene: TRBV2; j_gene: TRBJ2-1; CDR3aa: CASRVAAYNEQFF
v_gene: TRBV19; j_gene: TRBJ1-6; CDR3aa: CASRPGQVVNSPLHF
v_gene: TRBV5-4; j_gene: TRBJ2-3; CDR3aa: CASSLSWTSGSTDTQYF
v_gene: TRBV6-4; j_gene: TRBJ2-3; CDR3aa: CASSERLDTDTQYF
v_gene: TRBV27; j_gene: TRBJ1-1; CDR3aa: CASSFWTATANLNTEAFF
v_gene: TRBV7-8; j_gene: TRBJ2-5; CDR3aa: CASSLAASGHQETQYF
v_gene: TRBV4-2; j_gene: TRBJ1-1; CDR3aa: CASSQDHAREDTEAFF
v_gene: TRBV2; j_gene: TRBJ1-4; CDR3aa: CASSEDSRNEKLFF
v_gene: TRBV6-5; j_gene: TRBJ1-1; CDR3aa: CASSTGRANTEAFF
v_gene: TRBV6-6; j_gene: TRBJ1-3; CDR3aa: CASSSGGGSGGNTIYF
v_gene: TRBV11-2; j_gene: TRBJ1-2; CDR3aa: CASSYNRGEGPGYTF
v_gene: TRBV5-4; j_gene: TRBJ2-1; CDR3aa: CASSFGGSSYNEQFF
v_gene: TRBV4-1; j_gene: TRBJ1-1; CDR3aa: CASSQAGMNTEAFF
v_gene: TRBV5-1; j_gene: TRBJ2-7; CDR3aa: CASSMGAALVEQYF
v_gene: TRBV7-8; j_gene: TRBJ1-1; CDR3aa: CASSLSFPLAMNTEAFF
v_gene: TRBV5-1; j_gene: TRBJ2-1; CDR3aa: CASSTDSGGGNNEQFF
v_gene: TRBV7-9; j_gene: TRBJ2-5; CDR3aa: CASSFGGEYETQYF
v_gene: TRBV7-9; j_gene: TRBJ1-1; CDR3aa: CASSLEDREYTEAFF
v_gene: TRBV30; j_gene: TRBJ1-2; CDR3aa: CAWSVQTGLGYTF
v_gene: TRBV25-1; j_gene: TRBJ1-4; CDR3aa: CASSGDTSNEKLFF
v_gene: TRBV27; j_gene: TRBJ2-1; CDR3aa: CASSSDRMSSYNEQFF
v_gene: TRBV21-1; j_gene: TRBJ2-2; CDR3aa: CASATGERDGELFF
v_gene: TRBV19; j_gene: TRBJ1-3; CDR3aa: CASSPTGVTSGNTIYF
v_gene: TRBV7-2; j_gene: TRBJ2-1; CDR3aa: CASSLITGEQFF
v_gene: TRBV7-2; j_gene: TRBJ2-5; CDR3aa: CASSLAQNRETQYF
v_gene: TRBV6-1; j_gene: TRBJ2-4; CDR3aa: CASSPGNLAKNIQYF
v_gene: TRBV6-1; j_gene: TRBJ1-4; CDR3aa: CASRGGAKANEKLFF
v_gene: TRBV10-3; j_gene: TRBJ2-1; CDR3aa: CAISDRGLAGERGNEQFF
v_gene: TRBV7-2; j_gene: TRBJ1-5; CDR3aa: CASSLVAGENQPQHF
v_gene: TRBV5-1; j_gene: TRBJ2-1; CDR3aa: CASSSGGGSDNEQFF
v_gene: TRBV14; j_gene: TRBJ2-5; CDR3aa: CASSPRASVGETQYF
v_gene: TRBV11-3; j_gene: TRBJ1-4; CDR3aa: CASSDTRGGKLFF
v_gene: TRBV6-5; j_gene: TRBJ1-6; CDR3aa: CASSYSRTASNSPLHF
v_gene: TRBV5-4; j_gene: TRBJ2-2; CDR3aa: CASSPPPGSPGELFF
v_gene: TRBV5-1; j_gene: TRBJ1-3; CDR3aa: CASSLTTGGAGNTIYF
v_gene: TRBV4-1; j_gene: TRBJ2-5; CDR3aa: CASSYSDRVETQYF
v_gene: TRBV5-1; j_gene: TRBJ2-1; CDR3aa: CASSSTSGAHNEQFF
v_gene: TRBV9; j_gene: TRBJ1-2; CDR3aa: CASSGSLDRAASSYGYTF
v_gene: TRBV10-3; j_gene: TRBJ1-1; CDR3aa: CAIRGQGNTEAFF
v_gene: TRBV2; j_gene: TRBJ2-1; CDR3aa: CASSDVGDEQFF
v_gene: TRBV7-9; j_gene: TRBJ2-2; CDR3aa: CASSFMEGAYTGELFF
v_gene: TRBV5-6; j_gene: TRBJ2-7; CDR3aa: CASSFVQGPEQYF
v_gene: TRBV5-1; j_gene: TRBJ1-1; CDR3aa: CASSSTQGELNTEAFF
v_gene: TRBV12-2; j_gene: TRBJ2-4; CDR3aa: CASRLGWGLAGFGAKNIQYF
v_gene: TRBV2; j_gene: TRBJ2-3; CDR3aa: CASSPDNGDTQYF
v_gene: TRBV2; j_gene: TRBJ2-2; CDR3aa: CASSETHSVGELFF